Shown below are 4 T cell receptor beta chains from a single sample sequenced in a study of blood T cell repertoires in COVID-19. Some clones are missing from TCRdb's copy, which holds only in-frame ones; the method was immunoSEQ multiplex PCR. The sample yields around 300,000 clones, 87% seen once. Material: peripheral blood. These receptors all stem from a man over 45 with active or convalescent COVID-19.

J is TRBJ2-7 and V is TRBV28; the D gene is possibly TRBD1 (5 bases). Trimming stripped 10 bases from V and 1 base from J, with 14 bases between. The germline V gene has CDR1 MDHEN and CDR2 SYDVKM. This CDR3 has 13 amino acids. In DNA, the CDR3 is TGTGCCACCCATCAGGGAATATCCTACGAGCAGTACTTC. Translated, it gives CATHQGISYEQYF.

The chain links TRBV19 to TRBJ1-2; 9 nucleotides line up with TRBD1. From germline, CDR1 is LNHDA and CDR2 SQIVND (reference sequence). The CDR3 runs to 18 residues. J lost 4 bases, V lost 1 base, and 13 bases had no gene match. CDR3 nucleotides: TGTGCCAGTAGTATAGGCTCGGCCAGGCACAGGGGGCCCTATGGCTACACCTTC. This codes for CASSIGSARHRGPYGYTF.

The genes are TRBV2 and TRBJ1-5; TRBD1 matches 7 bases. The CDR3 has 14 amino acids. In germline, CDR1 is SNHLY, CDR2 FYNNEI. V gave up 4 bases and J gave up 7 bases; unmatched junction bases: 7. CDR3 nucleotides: TGTGCCAGCAGTGTGGAACAGGGGTCCCAGCCCCAGCATTTT. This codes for CASSVEQGSQPQHF.

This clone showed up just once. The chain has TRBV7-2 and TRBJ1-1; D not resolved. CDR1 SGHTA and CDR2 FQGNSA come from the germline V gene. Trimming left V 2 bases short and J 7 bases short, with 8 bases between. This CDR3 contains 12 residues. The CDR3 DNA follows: TGTGCCAGCAGCTTATTCCCGAGTGAAGCTTTCTTT. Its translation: CASSLFPSEAFF.